This T cell receptor beta chain came from a study of T-cell memory formation after mild COVID-19. Study-level background: TCR clusters were mostly donor specific.

Via MiXCR, TCRdb re-called the 5' RACE reads, giving one row per CDR3 protein. The table shows just over 150,000 distinct CDR3 sequences, with 25% to 40% occurring only once. There are 13 residues in the CDR3. CDR1 is SEHNR and CDR2 is FQNEAQ in the germline V gene (reference sequence). Trimming took 0 bases from V and 6 from J, leaving 5 bases between them. This TCR came from an adult woman who had mild COVID-19 (a few samples of this study predate the infection). Cell type and time point are not known. The rearrangement joins TRBV7-9 to TRBJ2-2; D is ambiguous. The sample taken for sequencing was PBMCs or a T cell subset sorted from them (not recorded which). Here the CDR3 reads CASSLAGSGELFF. The CDR3 DNA sequence: TGTGCCAGCAGCTTAGCCGGATCCGGGGAGCTGTTTTTT. Variable domain in full (rest from reference TRBV7-9 and TRBJ2-2): DTGVSQNPRHKITKRGQNVTFRCDPISEHNRLYWYRQTLGQGPEFLTYFQNEAQLEKSRLLSDRFSAERPKGSFSTLEIQRTEQGDSAMYLCASSLAGSGELFFGEGSRLTVL.